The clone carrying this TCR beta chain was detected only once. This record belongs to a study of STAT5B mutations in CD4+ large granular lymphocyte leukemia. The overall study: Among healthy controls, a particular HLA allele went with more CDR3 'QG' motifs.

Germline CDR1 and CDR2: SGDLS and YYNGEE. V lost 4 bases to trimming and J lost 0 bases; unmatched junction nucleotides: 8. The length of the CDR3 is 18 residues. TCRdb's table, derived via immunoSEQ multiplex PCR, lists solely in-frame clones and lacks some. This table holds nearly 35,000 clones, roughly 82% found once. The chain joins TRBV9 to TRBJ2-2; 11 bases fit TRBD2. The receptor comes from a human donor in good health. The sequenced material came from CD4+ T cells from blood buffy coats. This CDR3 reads CASSPRGLADANTGELFF. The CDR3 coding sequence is TGTGCCAGCAGCCCCAGGGGACTAGCGGACGCGAACACCGGGGAGCTGTTTTTT.